This TCR beta chain was captured in a study of T-cell memory formation after mild COVID-19. Study findings and constraints: For contracting clones, CD4+ ones sat mainly in CM and EM, CD8+ in EMRA. SARS-CoV-2 specificity was not confirmed for second-wave clones peaking on day 37.

The CDR3 has 16 amino acids. V lost 3 bases and J 6 bases, leaving 18 bases between the germline ends. TCRdb redid the calling of the 5' RACE reads with MiXCR, one entry per CDR3 protein. This sample yields 150,000 or so distinct CDR3 sequences, of which approximately 10% are seen a single time; approximately 3.8% belongs to the top ten. Concerning this clonotype: What it recognizes is unknown.

This receptor was identified in a man aged 18 to 35 who had mild COVID-19 (a few samples of this study predate the infection). Cell type and time point are not known. Sequenced sample: PBMCs or a T cell subset sorted from them (not recorded which). The V gene is TRBV12-3 or TRBV12-4, the J gene TRBJ2-1; a weak D match, TRBD2 (6 bases). The CDR3 here is CASSLRSLASSNEQFF. The CDR3 nucleotides read TGTGCCAGCAGTTTGAGGTCTCTAGCGTCTAGCAATGAGCAGTTCTTC.